This record concerns one T cell receptor beta chain sequence. Its antigen has not been determined. Per-nucleotide qualities are absent, and no much larger clonotype sits a single base away. These data are taken from a study of T cell responses to AZD1222 COVID-19 vaccine listed by TCRdb under 2021. As for the study more broadly: AZD1222 recipients given second doses at about 4 weeks or at about 12 weeks were pooled, since spike-specific TCR depth and breadth were not found to differ between the two schedules. TCR sequencing covered more than 230 trial participants: approximately 200 given two doses of AZD1222 and about 26 given two doses of MenACWY control vaccine. Trial participants were enrolled by age into 18-55, 56-69 and 70-plus year subgroups, with about 150, 27 and 61 TCR-sequenced participants respectively.

What the research found in general, with its limitations: After two AZD1222 doses, both the breadth and the depth of spike-specific TCRs were significantly higher than at day 0 and than in MenACWY recipients. The 56-69-year group was small, and its depth increase did not reach significance, likely because of low power. Because no day 14 peak-response samples were available, the repertoires could be characterized only after the peak T cell response. CD4 TCRs associated with the vaccine covered the entire spike protein, and the dominant responses were in regions 160-218 and 743-854. Only five or six AZD1222 recipients were SARS-CoV-2 seropositive at baseline, limiting conclusions about previously exposed vaccinees. Participants were mostly white British and included more females than males, and it was suggested by the authors that clonal diversity may have been underestimated. Reportedly, close to half of the unique spike-specific TCRs recognized epitopes lying outside the regions that are mutated in the B.1.351 and B.1.1.7 variants.

The CDR3 regions of human TCRbeta chains were analyzed by immunosequencing. Turning to the authors' computational methods: Repertoire TCRs were matched against a reference library of SARS-CoV-2-specific TCRs generated with the MIRA antigen-specificity platform. Breadth meant the fraction of unique TCRs that were SARS-CoV-2-associated, whereas depth meant the fraction of total T cells that were SARS-CoV-2-associated. Using the MIRA data, every spike-specific TCR was mapped to the spike region that the TCR reacted to and assigned to either a CD4 or a CD8 class. Log10-transformed breadth and depth values were compared by one-way ANOVA with Sidak's multiple comparisons tests. This is the immuneACCESS table as TCRdb keeps it, with only in-frame sequences that have V and J called. A part of the clones is gone; compared with another copy, unresolved V genes explain less than half, and the rest is unexplained. For V, J and clone size, that table is used; D and trimming come from the DNA. The sample table shows around 95,000 clones, and roughly 90% are seen once. Around 3% of the sample goes to the ten largest clones.

Unmatched junction bases come to 4, with V trimmed by 3 bases and J by 6 bases. CDR1 and CDR2 (KGHSH, LQKENI) derive from the germline V gene. Including the terminal cysteine and phenylalanine, the CDR3 comprises 14 residues. Only the CDR3 region is kept as DNA, spanning 42 bases read in frame from base 1. The time point label for this specimen denotes: baseline before first vaccination. Vaccinee samples came from UK trials COV001 and COV002, including a single-blind randomized controlled phase 2/3 trial of AZD1222 (ChAdOx1 nCoV-19) in healthy adults. For TCRbeta chain sequencing, PBMC samples from trial participants were taken at day 0 and at day 28 after the second dose.

The receptor's source is an adult in good health. The specimen was peripheral blood, collected on day 0 of AZD1222 vaccination. The sequence joins TRBV18 to TRBJ2-2; 7 bases in the junction line up with TRBD1. This receptor has the CDR3 CASSPRQGAGELFF. The base sequence is TGTGCCAGCTCACCCCGCCAGGGGGCCGGGGAGCTGTTTTTT.